This TCR beta chain was recorded in a study of cytomegalovirus exposure and HLA in healthy donors. Study results and limitations: For cytomegalovirus status, the classifier reportedly gave diagnoses with high specificity and sensitivity. Confirmation was obtained in vitro that three CMV-associated chains are specific for CMV antigens.

A remark on this clone: Antigen unknown.

J was trimmed by 4 bases and V by 5 bases; bases with no gene match: 10. Germline CDR1 SGHRS, CDR2 YFSETQ. CDR3 length: 16 amino acids. The PCR contained 60 Vbeta and 13 Jbeta primers. Data came from immunoSEQ multiplex PCR; TCRdb stores just in-frame clones and leaves some out. The sample shows some 110,000 clones, 55% to 65% of them seen only once. The sequence was obtained from a woman aged 40 to 49 in good health and CMV-seropositive. The sample taken for sequencing was PBMCs. This chain joins TRBV5-1 and TRBJ2-1; 9 bases fit TRBD2. The chain's CDR3 is CASSRAGTSTYNEQFF. As DNA, the CDR3 is TGCGCCAGCAGTCGAGCCGGGACTAGCACATACAATGAGCAGTTCTTC.